The clone carrying this T cell receptor (beta chain) was seen more than once but under ten times. The antigen remains undetermined. This sample was included in a study of human T cells and chemical hapten exposure. Study as a whole: Patch tests containing 0.01% DPC, applied to the upper back, were read at 6 days.

Notes on the study in general: Clustering by CDR3 similarity yielded significantly more large clusters from expanded TCRs than controls.

The time point: patch test 3, about 24 weeks after DPC sensitization. The treatment is: therapeutic diphenylcyclopropenone sensitization with weekly scalp DPC. The CDR3 totals 14 residues. The V and J ends lost 4 bases and 0 bases respectively, with 11 bases between them. CDR1 and CDR2 (germline): SQVTM, ANQGSEA. TCRdb redid the calling of the RACE reads with MiXCR, one entry per CDR3 protein. This sample has under 200,000 distinct CDR3 sequences, with about 27% found just once. The chain recombines TRBV29-1 with TRBJ2-3; D is perhaps TRBD1 (6 bases). The clonotype originates from a woman aged 18 to 35 with alopecia areata. Some clones in this sample may be carry-over from other donors' samples. Here the sequenced sample was whole blood, taken in connection with sensitization to the hapten diphenylcyclopropenone (DPC). CDR3 sequence: CSVGRTASTDTQYF. The CDR3 nucleotides are TGCAGCGTTGGGAGGACAGCTAGCACAGATACGCAGTATTTT.